Listed below are T cell receptor beta chains from one sample, sequenced in a study of human T cells and chemical hapten exposure. TCRdb ran MiXCR on the RACE reads and lists one entry per CDR3 protein. The sample comprises tens of thousands of distinct CDR3 sequences, over 8% of which are singletons, and 14% rests with the top ten. The sample consisted of whole blood, taken in connection with sensitization to the hapten diphenylcyclopropenone (DPC). Source of these receptors: a woman between 40 and 55 years old with alopecia areata. Some clones in this sample may be carry-over from other donors' samples. Both conserved end residues are trimmed from each CDR3. Fields, in order: D gene, V gene, J gene, CDR3 protein. A D gene is named only where the DNA matches it firmly.

TRBD2	TRBV9	TRBJ2-1	ASSSQAGGHNEQF
NA	TRBV9	TRBJ2-3	ASSKSTEGTDTQY
TRBD1	TRBV20-1	TRBJ2-2	SADGQGAAGELF
NA	TRBV12-3/TRBV12-4	TRBJ1-3	ASSVPLGNTIY
NA	TRBV2	TRBJ1-1	ASSDRGLEAF
NA	TRBV9	TRBJ2-7	ASSVDGDEQY
NA	TRBV10-3	TRBJ2-5	AISPEAGAQETQY
NA	TRBV11-2	TRBJ1-1	ASSPQTGGAEAF
TRBD2	TRBV7-9	TRBJ2-3	ASSLLAGRDTQY
TRBD1	TRBV28	TRBJ1-4	ASSFRQGREKLF
NA	TRBV9	TRBJ2-3	ASSVRDGGGTDTQY
NA	TRBV2	TRBJ1-3	ASIMNSGNTIY
NA	TRBV16	TRBJ1-3	ASSRGTGNTIY
NA	TRBV3-1	TRBJ2-5	ASSQWPSGVETQY
TRBD1	TRBV29-1	TRBJ1-1	SVCTGGATEAF
NA	TRBV6-2/TRBV6-3	TRBJ2-1	ASIRADRYNEQF
NA	TRBV5-4	TRBJ1-6	ASSFTVNSPLH
NA	TRBV27	TRBJ1-1	ASSFIGGRNTEAF
NA	TRBV27	TRBJ1-2	ASSPRIPGQNIYGYT
NA	TRBV20-1	TRBJ2-3	SARTSGGWATDTQY
TRBD2	TRBV2	TRBJ2-3	ASRGLAGEISTQY
TRBD1	TRBV7-2	TRBJ1-6	ASSFVGTGGNNSPLH
NA	TRBV28	TRBJ2-7	ASRTTGHEQY
TRBD1	TRBV9	TRBJ1-1	ASSAGQGGTEAF
TRBD2	TRBV4-2	TRBJ2-7	ASSQGISGGVLYEQY
NA	TRBV7-2	TRBJ1-2	ASSLALEGRGFYGYT
TRBD2	TRBV20-1	TRBJ2-7	SATPAGVSYEQY
TRBD1	TRBV6-2/TRBV6-3	TRBJ2-5	ASSYVRDRGKETQY
NA	TRBV5-1	TRBJ2-2	ASSLTGRNTGELF